The 4 T cell receptor beta chains in this list originate from one sample, sequenced in a study of T cell repertoires in ileal Crohn's disease. Profiling relied on immunoSEQ multiplex PCR, and the TCRdb table lists in-frame clones only, not all of them. The sample holds about 9,400 clones; around four fifths are singletons and the top ten take less than 20%. As to time point: neoterminal ileum biopsy at postoperative endoscopy, about 6 months after surgery. The specimen was ileal tissue. Every receptor here comes from an adult with Crohn's disease.

Here the CDR3 reads CASKMGQGGETQYF. CDR3 DNA sequence: TGTGCCAGCAAGATGGGACAGGGGGGAGAGACCCAGTACTTC. The chain links TRBV6-6 to TRBJ2-5; TRBD1 aligns across 11 bases. With V trimmed by 7 bases and J by 4 bases, 5 bases remained unmatched. The CDR3 has 14 amino acids. Germline V CDR1 and CDR2: MNHNY, SVGAGI (reference sequence).

The V call is TRBV18, the J call TRBJ2-7, with D tentatively TRBD1 (5 bases). The CDR3 has 12 amino acids. Trimming took off 3 bases at V and 5 bases at J, with 8 bases between the two ends. In germline, CDR1 is KGHSH, CDR2 LQKENI. CDR3 sequence (DNA): TGTGCCAGCTCACCTTCCAGGGACGAGCAGTACTTC. This gives the protein CASSPSRDEQYF.

This chain links TRBV27 with TRBJ2-2, with a weak D call TRBD2 (5 bases). CDR3 length equals 16 residues. Germline lookup yields CDR1 MNHEY and CDR2 SMNVEV (reference sequence). Trimming shortened V by 5 bases and J by 6 bases, and 19 bases separated the two germline ends. The CDR3 DNA sequence: TGTGCCAGCAGTCCTCTCGCTAGCCCCAGGTCCGGGGAGCTGTTTTTT. It specifies CASSPLASPRSGELFF.

The rearrangement links TRBV5-4 to TRBJ1-2; D perhaps matches TRBD1 (5 bases). The CDR3 is 12 amino acids. The germline V gene has CDR1 SGHNT and CDR2 YYREEE (reference sequence). The germline V and J ends were trimmed by 5 bases and 8 bases, with 13 bases remaining between them. The CDR3 DNA sequence: TGTGCCAGCAGTTTTCCAGGGTACGGCTACACCTTC. It is translated as CASSFPGYGYTF.